This TCR beta chain was found in a study of shared clonotypes between healthy human individuals. An even split of each subset's genomic DNA across several immunoSEQ plates was performed. Study processing details: Junction-only immunoSEQ sequences carried no quality scores, so filtering differed. The protocol was immunoSEQ multiplex PCR, while the TCRdb copy is restricted to in-frame clones and leaves out a portion. V, J and clone size reflect that table, while D and trimming were determined from the DNA. Among fewer than 600,000 clones, 79% were seen once, and the ten largest hold 13%. Those who donated, Caucasian adults without exception, all lived in Nashville, Tennessee. Germline lookup yields CDR1 LNHDA and CDR2 SQIVND (reference sequence). V was pared by 6 bases and J by 5 bases, with 17 bases of the junction left unmatched. This CDR3 is 18 amino acids long.

The chain couples TRBV19 to TRBJ2-1, with TRBD1 identical over 9 bases. The material sequenced was PBMCs. The receptor comes from a woman in her thirties or forties in good health. Some clones in this sample may be carry-over from other donors' samples. The DNA of the CDR3 is TGTGCCAGTAGCCGGGAAAGACTCTACAGGGGGCTGGACAATGAGCAGTTCTTC. Amino acids: CASSRERLYRGLDNEQFF.